These 32 T cell receptor beta chains came from one sample sequenced in a study of cytomegalovirus exposure and HLA in healthy donors. PCR employed 60 Vbeta and 13 Jbeta primers. Profiling relied on immunoSEQ multiplex PCR, and the TCRdb table lists in-frame clones only, not all of them. This sample has more than 60,000 clones; under 85% occur once, and the top ten carry less than 3.5%. The sequencing input was PBMCs. These receptors originate from a woman aged 25-40 years in good health and CMV-seronegative.

The genes are TRBV28 and TRBJ1-4; TRBD1 matches 8 bases. This CDR3 is built from 14 residues. V trimming: 4 bases; J trimming: 5 bases; junction bases outside the gene matches: 3. The germline V gene has CDR1 MDHEN and CDR2 SYDVKM. CDR3 DNA: TGTGCCAGCAGTTCAACAGGGGGGAATGAAAAACTGTTTTTT. Translation: CASSSTGGNEKLFF.

This rearrangement joins TRBV9 to TRBJ1-1; no clear D. Germline CDR1 is SGDLS and CDR2 is YYNGEE. This CDR3 is built from 14 residues. V was cut by 0 bases and J by 4 bases, with 10 bases left in between. As DNA, the CDR3 is TGTGCCAGCAGCGTAGGTGGAACAGTCACTGAAGCTTTCTTT. Translation: CASSVGGTVTEAFF.

The chain is built from TRBV27 and TRBJ1-2, with D perhaps matching TRBD1 (6 bases). The CDR3 runs 14 residues. V lost 8 bases and J lost 4, with 17 bases in between. The germline gives CDR1 MNHEY, CDR2 SMNVEV (reference sequence). In nucleotides, the CDR3 is TGTGCCAGCTCAACGGAGGGGGGGGGCTATGGCTACACCTTC. Encoded protein: CASSTEGGGYGYTF.

V and J are TRBV9 and TRBJ2-2, with D possibly being TRBD1 (6 bases). Trimming stripped 3 bases from V and 4 bases from J, with 10 bases between. Germline V gene sequence: CDR1 SGDLS, CDR2 YYNGEE. The CDR3 is made up of 14 amino acids. CDR3 sequence: CASSAWTATGELFF. The CDR3 bases are TGTGCCAGCAGCGCATGGACAGCCACCGGGGAGCTGTTTTTT. The full variable domain, with the rest looked up from reference TRBV9 and TRBJ2-2, is DSGVTQTPKHLITATGQRVTLRCSPRSGDLSVYWYQQSLDQGLQFLIQYYNGEERAKGNILERFSAQQFPDLHSELNLSSLELGDSALYFCASSAWTATGELFFGEGSRLTVL.

The DNA of the CDR3 is TGTGCCAGCAGCCTTGACAGGAGGAACACTGAAGCTTTCTTT. It specifies CASSLDRRNTEAFF. The V and J genes are TRBV5-6 and TRBJ1-1; weak D call: TRBD1 (6 bases). The germline V gene has CDR1 SGHDT and CDR2 YYEEEE. Trimming shortened V by 4 bases and J by 1 base, and 11 bases separated the two germline ends. The CDR3 has 14 residues.

The J gene is TRBJ2-1, the V gene TRBV4-3, with D maybe TRBD1 (6 bases). The V gene's germline CDR1 is LGHNA and CDR2 YSLEER. CDR3 length equals 15 residues. The V end lost 5 bases, the J end lost 2 bases, and 13 bases lay between the germline ends. CDR3 region: CASSKGETPYNEQFF. The DNA for the CDR3 is TGCGCCAGCAGCAAGGGGGAGACCCCCTACAATGAGCAGTTCTTC.

This clone was observed a handful of times. One end of the junction fails to match germline, which may point to a read error. The rearrangement links TRBV7-9 to TRBJ1-1; TRBD1 might be the D (6 bases). This CDR3 has 16 amino acids. Germline assignment: CDR1 SEHNR and CDR2 FQNEAQ (reference sequence). The CDR3 spells CASSLAGEARGTEAFF. The CDR3 DNA reads TGTGCCAGCAGCCTAGCAGGGGAAGCTAGGGGAACTGAAGCTTTCTTT.

This clone has just one count. The J gene is TRBJ2-1, the V gene TRBV15; 7 positions agree with TRBD1. The CDR3 loop spans 15 amino acids. The germline V gene has CDR1 LNHNV and CDR2 YYDKDF (reference sequence). V lost 5 bases, J lost 1 base, and 5 bases stayed unmatched. The CDR3 protein is CATSARQGSYNEQFF. CDR3 bases: TGTGCCACCAGCGCCAGACAGGGATCCTACAATGAGCAGTTCTTC. The full variable domain, rest sourced from reference TRBV15 and TRBJ2-1, is DAMVIQNPRYQVTQFGKPVTLSCSQTLNHNVMYWYQQKSSQAPKLLFHYYDKDFNNEADTPDNFQSRRPNTSFCFLDIRSPGLGDTAMYLCATSARQGSYNEQFFGPGTRLTVL.

V gene TRBV4-3 combines with J gene TRBJ2-5, with D perhaps TRBD2 (6 bases). Trimming cost V 0 bases and J 5 bases, with 16 bases left between them. Germline-derived CDR1 and CDR2 are LGHNA and YSLEER. CDR3 length: 16 residues. The CDR3 DNA reads TGCGCCAGCAGCCAAGATAGGGGCGGGACGGGTGAGACCCAGTACTTC. It specifies CASSQDRGGTGETQYF.

The chain links TRBV19 to TRBJ1-5; D not certain. Germline V CDR1 and CDR2: LNHDA, SQIVND (reference sequence). The CDR3 is 15 residues long. V lost 5 bases and J lost 6, with 17 bases in between. The CDR3 DNA reads TGTGCCAGTAGTCGGTCGCTCGGAGAGGGTCAGCCCCAGCATTTT. As protein: CASSRSLGEGQPQHF.

As to this clone: The same CDR3 also results from other DNA sequences found in this sample. The chain couples TRBV7-8 to TRBJ1-1; 8 bases fit TRBD1. This CDR3 is built from 15 residues. The V segment lost 5 bases and the J segment 4 bases; nucleotides outside the gene matches: 9. Germline values: CDR1 SGHVS, CDR2 FQNEAQ. CDR3 nucleotide sequence: TGTGCCAGCAGCCGAAGGCAGGGGGCGAGCACTGAAGCTTTCTTT. Its protein is CASSRRQGASTEAFF.

The chain links TRBV6-5 to TRBJ1-2; TRBD1 might be the D (5 bases). The V and J ends lost 0 bases and 1 base respectively, with 9 bases between them. This CDR3 region has 15 residues. Germline V gene lookup returns CDR1 MNHEY and CDR2 SVGAGI. CDR3 nucleotide sequence: TGTGCCAGCAGTTACTCAATTCAGGGTAACTATGGCTACACCTTC. Translated, it gives CASSYSIQGNYGYTF.

CDR3 DNA sequence: TGTGCCAGCAGCTTAGATGACACGCGATATTGGCTTCAAGAGACCCAGTACTTC. Amino acid sequence: CASSLDDTRYWLQETQYF. This chain links TRBV7-9 with TRBJ2-5; D not certain. The CDR3 extends over 18 amino acids. From germline, CDR1 is SEHNR and CDR2 FQNEAQ (reference sequence). The V end lost 1 base, the J end lost 2 bases, and 20 bases lay between the germline ends.

The V gene is TRBV7-9, the J gene TRBJ2-2; 11 nucleotides match TRBD1. In germline, CDR1 is SEHNR, CDR2 FQNEAQ (reference sequence). Unmatched junction bases numbered 7, after V lost 6 bases and J lost 4 bases. The CDR3 spans 16 residues. The CDR3 sequence is CASSSQGTGGTGELFF. CDR3 sequence (DNA): TGTGCCAGCAGTTCTCAGGGGACAGGGGGCACCGGGGAGCTGTTTTTT.

This clone came up a few times. This chain uses TRBV29-1 with TRBJ2-1; 12 bases are a match to TRBD1. V lost 7 bases to trimming and J lost 9 bases; unmatched junction nucleotides: 10. The CDR3 sequence is 14 residues long. Germline lookup yields CDR1 SQVTM and CDR2 ANQGSEA. The CDR3 nucleotides are TGCAGCGCCCGGGACAGGGGGCCCACCCGTGAGCAGTTCTTC. This codes for CSARDRGPTREQFF.

This chain uses TRBV2 with TRBJ1-3, with 7 bases lining up with TRBD1. Trimming cost V 6 bases and J 0 bases; bases outside gene matches: 8. The CDR3 loop spans 16 amino acids. Germline V gene lookup returns CDR1 SNHLY and CDR2 FYNNEI. The CDR3 sequence: CASSPTTGSSGNTIYF. The DNA for the CDR3 is TGTGCCAGCAGCCCCACGACAGGGAGCTCTGGAAACACCATATATTTT.

The chain has TRBV19 and TRBJ2-2, with 8 bases fitting TRBD1. The CDR3 has 16 residues. CDR1 is LNHDA, CDR2 SQIVND, per germline (reference sequence). Germline trimming cut 1 base from V and 3 bases from J; bases unmatched to any gene: 4. CDR3 DNA sequence: TGTGCCAGTAGTATAGGATTGGACAGGGACACCGGGGAGCTGTTTTTT. Protein: CASSIGLDRDTGELFF.

A note on this clone: Other DNA sequences of this sample code for an identical CDR3. This chain uses TRBV7-9 with TRBJ2-1, with D uncertain. This CDR3 contains 13 residues. Germline CDR1 SEHNR, CDR2 FQNEAQ (reference sequence). The V gene lost 2 bases and the J gene lost 10 bases, with 12 bases spanning the gap. CDR3 residues: CASSLYLALEQFF. The CDR3 region has the DNA TGTGCCAGCAGCTTATATTTGGCATTAGAGCAGTTCTTC.

V gene TRBV7-9 combines with J gene TRBJ1-3, with 7 positions matching TRBD1. The length of the CDR3 is 16 residues. V dropped 2 bases and J dropped 2; count of bases not matched to a gene: 6. Looked up from germline, CDR1 is SEHNR and CDR2 is FQNEAQ (reference sequence). In DNA, the CDR3 is TGTGCCAGCAGCTTACTCGTAGGGGGCACTGGAAACACCATATATTTT. This encodes CASSLLVGGTGNTIYF.

The genes are TRBV4-1 and TRBJ2-1; 7 positions agree with TRBD1. Losses at the gene ends were 4 bases for V and 6 bases for J; bases not matched to a gene: 6. Germline loops: CDR1 MGHRA, CDR2 YSYEKL. The CDR3 length is 14 residues. For the CDR3, the DNA is TGCGCCAGCAGCCGTCCGGGACAGTTCAATGAGCAGTTCTTC. It codes for CASSRPGQFNEQFF.

The chain couples TRBV2 to TRBJ2-1, with D maybe TRBD2 (6 bases). This CDR3 is 13 amino acids long. Germline CDR1 reads SNHLY; CDR2 reads FYNNEI. V was clipped by 5 bases and J by 9 bases, with 14 bases between them. The CDR3 spells CASSQEGSTEQFF. CDR3 nucleotide sequence: TGTGCCAGCAGTCAGGAGGGATCTACTGAGCAGTTCTTC.

The rearrangement joins TRBV10-3 to TRBJ1-1; no reliable D call. The CDR3 contains 13 residues. CDR1 and CDR2 (germline): ENHRY, SYGVKD. V was trimmed by 2 bases and J by 0 bases, leaving 4 bases between them. CDR3 nucleotide sequence: TGTGCCATCAGTGAGCGGGTGAACACTGAAGCTTTCTTT. It codes for CAISERVNTEAFF.

A few counts support this clone. This chain uses TRBV18 with TRBJ2-2; 7 bases agree with TRBD1. Germline CDR1 KGHSH, CDR2 LQKENI. This CDR3 has 15 amino acids. The V gene end was trimmed by 6 bases and the J gene end by 4 bases; junction bases not matched to a gene: 8. The CDR3 DNA reads as TGTGCCAGCTCGCCGACAGGGACGGGCACCGGGGAGCTGTTTTTT. Translating gives CASSPTGTGTGELFF.

The chain has TRBV7-6 and TRBJ1-1; D gene ambiguous. Germline lookup yields CDR1 SGHVS and CDR2 FNYEAQ. Trimming pared 1 base from V and 3 bases from J, leaving 9 bases between. The CDR3 is 14 residues long. CDR3: CASSLELGDTEAFF. DNA for the CDR3: TGTGCCAGCAGCTTAGAACTGGGAGACACTGAAGCTTTCTTT.

The V and J genes are TRBV6-5 and TRBJ1-6; 8 bases map to TRBD1. Germline CDR1 and CDR2: MNHEY and SVGAGI. This CDR3 comprises 15 residues. The J segment lost 10 bases and the V segment lost 2 bases, leaving 7 bases of the junction unmatched. Here the CDR3 DNA reads TGTGCCAGCAGTTACGAGAGACAGGGGCAATCACCCCTCCACTTT. It is translated as CASSYERQGQSPLHF.

V and J are TRBV5-1 and TRBJ2-1; 13 bases line up with TRBD2. CDR3 size: 17 residues. Germline lookup yields CDR1 SGHRS and CDR2 YFSETQ. V shed 4 bases, J shed 9 bases, and the junction held 13 bases outside the gene matches. The CDR3, as DNA: TGCGCCAGCAGCCCCACGACTAGCGGGAGGTTGGGGGGTGAGCAGTTCTTC. Translated, it gives CASSPTTSGRLGGEQFF.

This clone was picked up a small number of times. J is TRBJ1-1 and V is TRBV7-9; D not certain. Germline loops: CDR1 SEHNR, CDR2 FQNEAQ (reference sequence). V lost 1 base and J 3 bases, leaving 6 bases between the germline ends. The CDR3 spans 13 residues. CDR3 in amino acids: CASSLDRDTEAFF. The DNA for the CDR3 is TGTGCCAGCAGCTTAGATCGCGACACTGAAGCTTTCTTT.

The rearrangement links TRBV4-3 to TRBJ1-2, with D possibly being TRBD1 (6 bases). CDR3 size: 16 residues. The germline V gene has CDR1 LGHNA and CDR2 YSLEER. The V end was cut by 0 bases, the J end by 0 bases, with 11 bases between. CDR3 in amino acids: CASSQDGQIANYGYTF. As DNA, the CDR3 is TGCGCCAGCAGCCAAGATGGACAGATTGCTAACTATGGCTACACCTTC.

The rearrangement uses TRBV12-2 and TRBJ1-5; TRBD1, as called in the table, went unchecked against the DNA. TRBV12-2 is flagged as a pseudogene. The CDR3 spans 19 residues. CDR3 sequence reads: CASRLAGTGTVRSNQPQHF. CDR3 DNA sequence: TGTGCAAGTCGCTTAGCCGGGACAGGGACAGTCCGTAGCAATCAGCCCCAGCATTTT.

The chain uses TRBV5-1 and TRBJ2-1, with 10 nucleotides matching TRBD1. The CDR3 has 13 residues. V shed 4 bases and J 10 bases; nucleotides not matched to a gene: 5. CDR1 and CDR2 from the germline V gene are SGHRS and YFSETQ. CDR3 bases: TGCGCCAGCAGCCAGGACAGGGGGGAGGAGCAGTTCTTC. This translates into CASSQDRGEEQFF.

This chain connects TRBV7-9 to TRBJ1-5; D unresolved. Germline V gene data show CDR1 as SEHNR and CDR2 as FQNEAQ (reference sequence). Trimming shortened V by 1 base and J by 3 bases, and 7 bases separated the two germline ends. This CDR3 has 14 residues. The CDR3 sequence: CASSLGGFNQPQHF. The CDR3 DNA sequence: TGTGCCAGCAGCTTAGGCGGATTCAATCAGCCCCAGCATTTT.

This chain uses TRBV19 with TRBJ1-5, with a weak D call TRBD1 (6 bases). The CDR3 has 17 amino acids. V gave up 3 bases and J gave up 3 bases, with 18 bases separating them. The V gene's germline CDR1 is LNHDA and CDR2 SQIVND (reference sequence). CDR3 DNA sequence: TGTGCCAGTAGTATGGGGGCGCACAGGAACCCCAATCAGCCCCAGCATTTT. Translation gives CASSMGAHRNPNQPQHF.